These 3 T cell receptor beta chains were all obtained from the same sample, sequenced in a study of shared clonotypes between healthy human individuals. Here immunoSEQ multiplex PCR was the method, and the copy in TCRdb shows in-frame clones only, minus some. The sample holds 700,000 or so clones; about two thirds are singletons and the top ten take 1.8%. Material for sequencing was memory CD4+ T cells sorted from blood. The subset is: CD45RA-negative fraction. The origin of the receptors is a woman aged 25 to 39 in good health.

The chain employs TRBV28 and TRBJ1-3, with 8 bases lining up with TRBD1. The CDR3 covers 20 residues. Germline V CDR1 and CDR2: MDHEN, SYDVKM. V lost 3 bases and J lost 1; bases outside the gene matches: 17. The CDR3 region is CASSFRGAGTGTKSGNTIYF. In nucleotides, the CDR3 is TGTGCCAGCAGTTTTCGGGGCGCCGGGACAGGAACAAAGTCTGGAAACACCATATATTTT.

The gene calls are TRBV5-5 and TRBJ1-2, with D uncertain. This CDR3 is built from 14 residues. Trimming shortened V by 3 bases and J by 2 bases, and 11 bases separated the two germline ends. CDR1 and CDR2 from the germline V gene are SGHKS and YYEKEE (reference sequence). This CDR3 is CASSSSGGNYGYTF. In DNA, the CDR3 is TGTGCCAGCAGCTCGTCGGGAGGGAACTATGGCTACACCTTC.

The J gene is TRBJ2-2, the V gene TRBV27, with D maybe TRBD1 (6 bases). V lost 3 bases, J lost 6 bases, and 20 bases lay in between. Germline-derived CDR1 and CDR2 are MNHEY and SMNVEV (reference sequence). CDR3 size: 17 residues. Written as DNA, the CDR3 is TGTGCCAGCAGTTTCCCAGGGGATTTAGGGGTTCCCGGGGAGCTGTTTTTT. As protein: CASSFPGDLGVPGELFF.